The clone carrying this T cell receptor beta chain appeared a few times. The sample belongs to a study of T cells in Graves' hyperthyroidism and ophthalmopathy. The CDR3 has 15 residues. Trimming shortened V by 1 base and J by 3 bases, and 13 bases separated the two germline ends. Germline CDR1 is SGHRS and CDR2 is YFSETQ. RNA transcripts yielded amplified TCR beta CDR3 regions. Primed by the HTBI set, a first-round RT-PCR was run on the TCR CDR3. MiXCR was run by TCRdb on the multiplex PCR reads, yielding one entry per CDR3 protein. This sample has approximately 620,000 distinct CDR3 sequences, with around 13% found just once.

Sequencing used blood. This TCR was sampled from a woman aged 25 to 39 with Graves' hyperthyroidism that later progressed to Graves' ophthalmopathy. This sequence joins TRBV5-1 and TRBJ1-1; possibly TRBD1 for D (6 bases). This chain's CDR3 is CASSLYRTEDTEAFF. CDR3 nucleotide sequence: TGCGCCAGCAGCTTGTACAGGACAGAGGACACTGAAGCTTTCTTT.